This TCR beta chain was sequenced during a study of T cell responses to AZD1222 COVID-19 vaccine. Per the germline V gene, CDR1 is SNHLY and CDR2 is FYNNEI. With 5 bases removed from V and 1 base from J, the gap between germline ends came to 14 bases. There are 15 residues in the CDR3. Only in-frame clones appear in the TCRdb table, and some are missing; sequencing was by immunoSEQ multiplex PCR. The data contain approximately 130,000 clones, about 88% of them singletons. The rearrangement joins TRBV2 to TRBJ1-1; D ambiguous. Specimen: peripheral blood, collected 28 days after the second AZD1222 dose. The sequence was collected from an adult who received the AZD1222 COVID-19 vaccine. The CDR3 reads CASSTPRAPNTEAFF. The CDR3 DNA sequence: TGTGCCAGCAGTACGCCGCGCGCCCCGAACACTGAAGCTTTCTTT.